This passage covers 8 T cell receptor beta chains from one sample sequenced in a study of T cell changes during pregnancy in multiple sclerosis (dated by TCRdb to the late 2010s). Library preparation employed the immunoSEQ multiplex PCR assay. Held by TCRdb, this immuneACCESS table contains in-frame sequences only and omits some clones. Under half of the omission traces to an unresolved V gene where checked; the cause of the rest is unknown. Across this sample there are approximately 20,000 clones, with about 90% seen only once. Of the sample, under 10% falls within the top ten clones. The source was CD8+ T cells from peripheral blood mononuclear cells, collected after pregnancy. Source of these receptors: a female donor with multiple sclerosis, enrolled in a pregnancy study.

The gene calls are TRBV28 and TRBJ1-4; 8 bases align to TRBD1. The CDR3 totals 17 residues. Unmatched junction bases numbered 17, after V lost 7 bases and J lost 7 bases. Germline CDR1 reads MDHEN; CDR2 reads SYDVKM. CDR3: CASTSSGVTGVGEKLFF. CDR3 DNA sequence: TGTGCCAGCACCTCCTCGGGCGTGACAGGGGTTGGTGAAAAACTGTTTTTT.

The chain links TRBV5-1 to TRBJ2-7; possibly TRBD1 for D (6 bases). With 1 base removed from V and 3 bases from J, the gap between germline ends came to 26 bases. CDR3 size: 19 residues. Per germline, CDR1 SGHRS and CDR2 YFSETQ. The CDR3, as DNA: TGCGCCAGCAGCTTGTGGTTATCCAGGGGCCGCGGCCCTATCTACGAGCAGTACTTC. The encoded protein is CASSLWLSRGRGPIYEQYF.

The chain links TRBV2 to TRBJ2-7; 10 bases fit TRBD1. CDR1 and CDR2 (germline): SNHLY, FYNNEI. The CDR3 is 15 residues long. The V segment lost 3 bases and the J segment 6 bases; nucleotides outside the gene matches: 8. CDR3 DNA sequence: TGTGCCAGCAGTGATTTTAGACAGGGGGCACTCGAGCAGTACTTC. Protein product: CASSDFRQGALEQYF.

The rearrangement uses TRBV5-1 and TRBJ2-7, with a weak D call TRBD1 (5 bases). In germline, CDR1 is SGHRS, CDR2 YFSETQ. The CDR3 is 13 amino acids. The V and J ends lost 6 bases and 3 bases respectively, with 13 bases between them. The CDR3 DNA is TGCGCCAGCATGGAGACAGCGAACTACGAGCAGTACTTC. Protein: CASMETANYEQYF.

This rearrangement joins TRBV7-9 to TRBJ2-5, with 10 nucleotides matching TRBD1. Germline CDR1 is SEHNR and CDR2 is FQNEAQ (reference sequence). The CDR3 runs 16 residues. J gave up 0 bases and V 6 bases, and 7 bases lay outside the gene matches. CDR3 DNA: TGTGCCAGCAGGCACGGGGGACAGGGGTACCAAGAGACCCAGTACTTC. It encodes CASRHGGQGYQETQYF.

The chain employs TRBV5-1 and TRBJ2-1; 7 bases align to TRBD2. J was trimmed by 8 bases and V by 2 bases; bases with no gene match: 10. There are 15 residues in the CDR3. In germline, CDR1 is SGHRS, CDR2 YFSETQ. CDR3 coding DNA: TGCGCCAGCAGCTTCCGTAAGGCGGGAGTCTATGAGCAGTTCTTC. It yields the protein CASSFRKAGVYEQFF.

The DNA for the CDR3 is TGTGCCAGCAGCTTAGCGCCTACGGGGACTAGCGGGAAGGATACGCAGTATTTT. This encodes CASSLAPTGTSGKDTQYF. This chain links TRBV11-1 with TRBJ2-3, with 13 bases that match TRBD2. J was trimmed by 6 bases and V by 0 bases; bases with no gene match: 9. CDR3 length: 18 amino acids. The germline CDR1 and CDR2 sequences are SGHAT and FQDESV (reference sequence).

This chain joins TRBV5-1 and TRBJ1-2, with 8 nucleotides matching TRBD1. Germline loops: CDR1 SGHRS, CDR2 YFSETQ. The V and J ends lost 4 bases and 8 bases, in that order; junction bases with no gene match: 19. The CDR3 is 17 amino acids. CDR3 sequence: CASSPDLKTGELWGYTF. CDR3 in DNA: TGCGCCAGCAGCCCTGACCTAAAGACAGGGGAACTGTGGGGCTACACCTTC.